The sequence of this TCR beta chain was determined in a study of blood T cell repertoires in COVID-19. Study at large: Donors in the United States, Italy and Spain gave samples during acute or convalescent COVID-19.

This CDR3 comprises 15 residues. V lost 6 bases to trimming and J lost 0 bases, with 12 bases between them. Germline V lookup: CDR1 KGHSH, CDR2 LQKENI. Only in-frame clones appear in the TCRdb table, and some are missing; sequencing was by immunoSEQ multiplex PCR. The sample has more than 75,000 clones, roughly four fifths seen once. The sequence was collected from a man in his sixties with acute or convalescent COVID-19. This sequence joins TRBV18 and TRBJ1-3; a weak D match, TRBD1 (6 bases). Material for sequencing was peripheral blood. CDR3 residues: CASSSGQSSGNTIYF. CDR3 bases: TGTGCCAGCTCCTCCGGACAGAGCTCTGGAAACACCATATATTTT.